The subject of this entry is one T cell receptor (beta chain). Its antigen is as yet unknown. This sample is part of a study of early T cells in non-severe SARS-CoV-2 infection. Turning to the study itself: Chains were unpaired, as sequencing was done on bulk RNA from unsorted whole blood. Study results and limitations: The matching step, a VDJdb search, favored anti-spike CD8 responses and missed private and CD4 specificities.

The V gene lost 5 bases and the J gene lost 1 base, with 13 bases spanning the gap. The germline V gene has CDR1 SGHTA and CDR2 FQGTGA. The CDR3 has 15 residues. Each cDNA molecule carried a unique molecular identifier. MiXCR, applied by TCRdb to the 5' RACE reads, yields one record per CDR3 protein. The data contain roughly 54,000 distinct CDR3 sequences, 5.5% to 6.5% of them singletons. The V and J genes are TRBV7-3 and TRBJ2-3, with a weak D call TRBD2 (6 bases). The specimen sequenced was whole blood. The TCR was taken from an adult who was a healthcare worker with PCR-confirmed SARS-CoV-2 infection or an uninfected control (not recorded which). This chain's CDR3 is CASSPTGGRTDTQYF. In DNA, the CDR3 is TGTGCCAGCAGCCCCACAGGAGGGCGCACAGATACGCAGTATTTT.